This TCR beta chain was found in a study of cytomegalovirus exposure and HLA in healthy donors. The germline CDR1 and CDR2 sequences are SGHDT and YYEEEE. The CDR3 contains 16 residues. Unmatched junction bases numbered 8, after V lost 2 bases and J lost 1 base. PCR was performed using 60 Vbeta and 13 Jbeta primers. Only in-frame clones appear in the TCRdb table, and some are missing; sequencing was by immunoSEQ multiplex PCR. The sample contains about 150,000 clones, 68% of which appear only once. The chain recombines TRBV5-6 with TRBJ1-1, with TRBD1 matching over 7 bases. This TCR was recovered from a man aged 60-69 years in good health and CMV-seronegative. The material sequenced was PBMCs. This CDR3 is CASSFQETGTNTEAFF. The CDR3 region has the DNA TGTGCCAGCAGCTTCCAGGAGACAGGGACGAACACTGAAGCTTTCTTT. The full variable domain, completed using reference TRBV5-6 and TRBJ1-1, is DAGVTQSPTHLIKTRGQQVTLRCSPKSGHDTVSWYQQALGQGPQFIFQYYEEEERQRGNFPDRFSGHQFPNYSSELNVNALLLGDSALYLCASSFQETGTNTEAFFGQGTRLTVV.